These T cell receptor beta chains were read from a single sample in a study of blood T cell repertoires in COVID-19. Method: immunoSEQ multiplex PCR; TCRdb's copy keeps in-frame clones and lacks some. The table includes 200,000 to 250,000 clones, roughly 86% detected once. The source material was PBMCs or T cells enriched from blood (not recorded which). The receptors come from a young woman with acute COVID-19. CDR3s include the opening cysteine and the closing phenylalanine or tryptophan. The order of the fields is V gene, J gene, CDR3 protein.

v_call: TRBV12-3/TRBV12-4
j_call: TRBJ1-2
cdr3_aa: CASSLELYGYTF

v_call: TRBV10-3
j_call: TRBJ2-3
cdr3_aa: CAISAGSTSTDTQYF

v_call: TRBV5-1
j_call: TRBJ1-1
cdr3_aa: CASSYRAMNTEAFF

v_call: TRBV5-1
j_call: TRBJ2-1
cdr3_aa: CASSKTSGGNEQFF

v_call: TRBV5-1
j_call: TRBJ2-5
cdr3_aa: CASSLDGEETQYF

v_call: TRBV5-6
j_call: TRBJ2-5
cdr3_aa: CASSLVGHGQETQYF

v_call: TRBV3-1/TRBV3-2
j_call: TRBJ1-4
cdr3_aa: CASSQEPGRNEKLFF

v_call: TRBV5-4
j_call: TRBJ2-7
cdr3_aa: CASRSEADSYEQYF

v_call: TRBV19
j_call: TRBJ1-3
cdr3_aa: CASSPTPLSTGPGNTIYF

v_call: TRBV7-9
j_call: TRBJ2-1
cdr3_aa: CASSQRGARANEQFF

v_call: TRBV11-3
j_call: TRBJ1-5
cdr3_aa: CASLIGRPGQGWQPQHF